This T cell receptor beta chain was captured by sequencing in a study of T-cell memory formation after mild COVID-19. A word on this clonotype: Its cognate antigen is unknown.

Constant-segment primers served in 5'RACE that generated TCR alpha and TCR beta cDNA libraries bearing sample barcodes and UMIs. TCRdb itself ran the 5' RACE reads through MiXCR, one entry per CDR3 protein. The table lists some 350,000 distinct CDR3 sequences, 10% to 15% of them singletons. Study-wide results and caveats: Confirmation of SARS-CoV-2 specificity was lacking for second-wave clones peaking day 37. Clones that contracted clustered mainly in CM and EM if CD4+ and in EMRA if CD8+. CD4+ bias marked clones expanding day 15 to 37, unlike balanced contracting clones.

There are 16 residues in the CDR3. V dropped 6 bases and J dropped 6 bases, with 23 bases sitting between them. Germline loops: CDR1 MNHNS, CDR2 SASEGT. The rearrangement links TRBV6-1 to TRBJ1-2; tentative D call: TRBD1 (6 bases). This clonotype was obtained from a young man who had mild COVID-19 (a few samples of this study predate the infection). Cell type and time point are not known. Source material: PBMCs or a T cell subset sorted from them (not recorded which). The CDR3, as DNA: TGTGCCAGCAGGGCGGCGTCGATGGGGGCGTCAAATGGCTACACCTTC. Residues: CASRAASMGASNGYTF.